The 3 T cell receptor beta chains below all came from one sample that was sequenced in a study of OX40 agonist ivuxolimab in advanced cancers. Sequencing used immunoSEQ multiplex PCR; TCRdb keeps in-frame clones, though not all of them. This sample has approximately 50,000 clones; roughly nine tenths occur once, and the top ten carry approximately 0.8%. The sample consisted of CD4+ or CD8+ T cells sorted from blood, taken in a trial of the OX40 agonist ivuxolimab. The receptors were sampled from an adult with an advanced solid tumor such as melanoma, head and neck, liver or kidney cancer.

V and J are TRBV2 and TRBJ2-3; D is ambiguous. There are 13 residues in the CDR3. Trimming stripped 7 bases from V and 4 bases from J, with 12 bases between. Germline CDR1 is SNHLY and CDR2 is FYNNEI. The CDR3: CASKMEQADTQYF. CDR3 DNA: TGTGCCAGCAAGATGGAGCAGGCAGATACGCAGTATTTT.

This chain joins TRBV5-1 and TRBJ2-1; the D call may be TRBD1 or TRBD2 (5 bases each). This CDR3 contains 15 residues. V lost 3 bases and J lost 3, with 13 bases in between. Germline V gene lookup returns CDR1 SGHRS and CDR2 YFSETQ. In DNA, the CDR3 is TGCGCCAGCAGCTCTGGGGACGGTTACTACAATGAGCAGTTCTTC. It specifies CASSSGDGYYNEQFF.

The V call is TRBV5-1, the J call TRBJ2-1; D remains unclear. The CDR3 spans 14 residues. The ends were cut back, 0 bases at V and 7 bases at J, with 11 bases in the middle. Germline V CDR1 and CDR2: SGHRS, YFSETQ. CDR3: CASSLGVEQNEQFF. CDR3 coding DNA: TGCGCCAGCAGCTTGGGGGTGGAACAGAATGAGCAGTTCTTC.